This T cell receptor (beta chain) was documented in a study of cytomegalovirus exposure and HLA in healthy donors. V shed 6 bases, J shed 1 base, and the junction held 10 bases outside the gene matches. Per germline, CDR1 MNHEY and CDR2 SMNVEV (reference sequence). CDR3 length: 16 residues. Amplification used 60 Vbeta primers and 13 Jbeta primers. Profiled with immunoSEQ multiplex PCR; TCRdb holds only in-frame clones, not every one. The sample yields some 87,000 clones, roughly 80% seen once. Points on this clone: The antigen remains unidentified.

General study findings and limits: V- and J-gene trimming in TCR beta was tied to a missense DCLRE1C variant by an analysis performed later. In vitro experiments confirmed that a few CMV-associated chains were specific for CMV antigens.

The V gene is TRBV27, the J gene TRBJ1-1; 8 bases fit TRBD1. The sample comprised PBMCs. The TCR comes from a man aged 45-65 years in good health and CMV-seropositive. The CDR3 spells CASRTFGQGGNTEAFF. The CDR3 region has the DNA TGTGCCAGCAGGACCTTCGGACAGGGAGGGAACACTGAAGCTTTCTTT.